Described below is a single T cell receptor beta chain sequence and its context. The source of the sample is a study of technical replicates of blood from several donors. The repertoire was sequenced with immunoSEQ multiplex PCR; TCRdb's copy has only in-frame clones and lacks some. Here the sample spans some 98,000 clones, under 97% being singletons. Germline loops: CDR1 SGHRS, CDR2 YFSETQ. Trimming removed 4 bases from V and 16 bases from J; junction bases left unmatched: 10. The CDR3 extends over 13 amino acids. The J gene is TRBJ2-6, the V gene TRBV5-1, with 8 bases matching TRBD1. The sample consisted of T cells isolated from PBMCs. This TCR was sampled from a human donor in good health. DNA for the CDR3: TGCGCCAGCAGCGACGGGACAGGCCCATTGCTGACTTTC. Translated, it gives CASSDGTGPLLTF.